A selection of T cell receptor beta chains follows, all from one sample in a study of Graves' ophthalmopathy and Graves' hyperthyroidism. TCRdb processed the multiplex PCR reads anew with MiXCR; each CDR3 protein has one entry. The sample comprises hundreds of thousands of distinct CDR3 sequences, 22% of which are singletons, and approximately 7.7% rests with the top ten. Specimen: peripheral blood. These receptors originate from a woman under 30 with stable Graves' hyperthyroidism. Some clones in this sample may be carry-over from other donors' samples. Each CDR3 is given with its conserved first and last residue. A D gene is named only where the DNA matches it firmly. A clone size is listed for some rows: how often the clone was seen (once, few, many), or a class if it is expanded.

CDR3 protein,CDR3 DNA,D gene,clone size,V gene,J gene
CASSLDLGSEAFF,TGTGCCAGCAGTTTGGATTTGGGATCTGAAGCTTTCTTT,-,few,TRBV28,TRBJ1-1
CASSLASVPNTEAFF,TGTGCCAGCAGTTTAGCGTCGGTTCCGAACACTGAAGCTTTCTTT,-,-,TRBV12-3/TRBV12-4,TRBJ1-1
CASNRATINYEQYF,TGTGCCAGCAACCGGGCCACGATCAACTACGAGCAGTACTTC,-,-,TRBV11-2,TRBJ2-7
CASASLGAAETQYF,TGTGCTAGTGCCTCATTAGGGGCTGCGGAGACCCAGTACTTC,-,many,TRBV12-5,TRBJ2-5
CASSSLLHDGLYQPQHF,TGTGCCAGCAGCTCGCTCCTACACGACGGACTATATCAGCCCCAGCATTTT,-,many,TRBV5-6,TRBJ1-5
CASGDSYYEQYF,TGTGCCAGCGGGGACAGCTACTACGAGCAGTACTTC,TRBD1,few,TRBV9,TRBJ2-7
CASSPDLGLQPQHF,TGTGCCAGCTCACCGGATCTGGGTCTTCAGCCCCAGCATTTT,-,-,TRBV18,TRBJ1-5
CASSQEGTAFGGYTF,TGTGCCAGCAGCCAAGAGGGGACGGCGTTCGGTGGCTACACCTTC,-,many,TRBV14,TRBJ1-2
CSVGDRDFSGANVLTF,TGCAGCGTTGGGGACAGGGACTTCTCTGGGGCCAACGTCCTGACTTTC,TRBD1,many,TRBV29-1,TRBJ2-6
CASRPRDNVIEAFF,TGTGCCAGCAGGCCACGGGACAACGTAATCGAAGCTTTCTTT,-,-,TRBV6-1,TRBJ1-1
CASSFLRGARVTEAFF,TGTGCCAGCAGTTTTCTACGGGGGGCGAGGGTTACTGAAGCTTTCTTT,-,many,TRBV12-3/TRBV12-4,TRBJ1-1
CASSWEGRDTGELFF,TGTGCCAGCAGTTGGGAGGGGAGGGACACCGGGGAGCTGTTTTTT,TRBD2,many,TRBV12-3/TRBV12-4,TRBJ2-2
CSVKGLAGNEQYF,TGCAGTGTTAAAGGGCTAGCGGGCAACGAGCAGTACTTC,TRBD2,few,TRBV20-1,TRBJ2-7
CASSYLAETQYF,TGTGCCAGCAGTTACCTCGCCGAGACCCAGTACTTC,-,many,TRBV6-2/TRBV6-3,TRBJ2-5
CSVEDREQGPSNTGELFF,TGCAGCGTTGAAGATCGGGAACAGGGGCCTTCGAACACCGGGGAGCTGTTTTTT,TRBD1,many,TRBV29-1,TRBJ2-2
CASSPVAGGRETQYF,TGCGCCAGCAGCCCTGTGGCGGGGGGGCGAGAGACCCAGTACTTC,TRBD2,many,TRBV5-1,TRBJ2-5
CSARDLRGLDSPLHF,TGCAGTGCTAGAGATCTGAGGGGGCTGGATTCACCCCTCCACTTT,TRBD1,few,TRBV20-1,TRBJ1-6
CASSEAGRALEAFF,TGTGCCAGCAGTGAAGCTGGCAGGGCCCTTGAAGCTTTCTTT,-,many,TRBV6-1,TRBJ1-1
CASSVGQARVTEAFF,TGCGCCAGCAGCGTCGGACAGGCTCGGGTCACTGAAGCTTTCTTT,TRBD1,few,TRBV5-1,TRBJ1-1
CASSLRPSNTEAFF,TGTGCCAGCAGTTTGCGGCCGTCGAACACTGAAGCTTTCTTT,-,-,TRBV28,TRBJ1-1
CSAGSLGQVGPQHF,TGCAGTGCTGGTTCTTTGGGCCAGGTGGGGCCCCAGCATTTT,-,many,TRBV20-1,TRBJ1-5
CASSVLTDYGYTF,TGTGCCAGCAGCGTATTGACGGACTATGGCTACACCTTC,-,many,TRBV13,TRBJ1-2
CASSLAPAGTASSYEQYF,TGTGCCAGCAGCTTAGCTCCCGCCGGGACAGCTTCCTCCTACGAGCAGTACTTC,TRBD1,-,TRBV7-2,TRBJ2-7
CAMCGEFPKTPPYEQYF,TGTGCAATGTGTGGAGAGTTCCCCAAAACCCCACCCTACGAGCAGTACTTC,-,many,TRBV28,TRBJ2-7
CASSADDRLSGNTIYF,TGTGCCAGCAGTGCTGACGACAGGCTCTCTGGAAACACCATATATTTT,-,many,TRBV12-3/TRBV12-4,TRBJ1-3
CASTAGIGVHEQYF,TGTGCCAGCACCGCCGGGATAGGTGTCCACGAGCAGTACTTC,-,few,TRBV7-9,TRBJ2-7
CASSSKGETQYF,TGTGCCAGCAGTTCCAAAGGGGAGACCCAGTACTTC,-,-,TRBV27,TRBJ2-5
CASSREPGLRVTQYF,TGTGCCAGCAGCAGGGAGCCGGGACTAAGGGTTACCCAGTACTTC,TRBD2,many,TRBV7-2,TRBJ2-5
CASSYGGDGNTIYF,TGTGCCAGCAGTTACGGAGGGGATGGAAACACCATATATTTT,-,many,TRBV6-6,TRBJ1-3
CASSPSTENTEAFF,TGTGCCAGCTCACCATCGACAGAGAACACTGAAGCTTTCTTT,-,few,TRBV18,TRBJ1-1
CASTYGQGGSYGYTF,TGTGCCAGCACCTACGGACAGGGCGGTAGCTATGGCTACACCTTC,TRBD1,many,TRBV28,TRBJ1-2
CASSDPYTKIGSPLHF,TGTGCCAGCAGTGATCCTTACACGAAAATCGGTTCACCCCTCCACTTT,-,-,TRBV25-1,TRBJ1-6
CTSSRDRGSGANVLTF,TGCACCAGCAGTCGGGACAGGGGCTCTGGGGCCAACGTCCTGACTTTC,TRBD1,-,TRBV5-1,TRBJ2-6
CASSQPGQGFGELFF,TGCGCCAGCAGCCAACCGGGACAGGGTTTCGGGGAGCTGTTTTTT,TRBD1,few,TRBV4-1,TRBJ2-2
CASSASGAGDYEQYF,TGTGCCAGCAGTGCCTCTGGTGCGGGGGACTACGAGCAGTACTTC,TRBD2,-,TRBV12-3/TRBV12-4,TRBJ2-7
CASSQPDRVFYEQYF,TGCGCCAGCAGCCAACCTGACAGGGTGTTCTACGAGCAGTACTTC,TRBD1,many,TRBV4-1,TRBJ2-7
CASSRGQGNSPLHF,TGTGCCAGCAGCCGGGGACAGGGCAATTCACCCCTCCACTTT,TRBD1,many,TRBV7-3,TRBJ1-6
CASSPGPGLAGGPYF,TGCGCCAGCAGCCCAGGTCCGGGACTAGCGGGAGGGCCGTACTTC,TRBD2,many,TRBV4-1,TRBJ2-7
CASSLAGGLRETQYF,TGTGCCAGCAGTCTAGCGGGGGGCCTGAGGGAGACCCAGTACTTC,TRBD2,-,TRBV28,TRBJ2-5
CSVERSSRYGYTF,TGCAGCGTTGAGAGATCTTCTCGCTATGGCTACACCTTC,-,many,TRBV29-1,TRBJ1-2
CASLRPGASSGYTF,TGTGCCAGCCTCCGCCCGGGGGCGTCTAGTGGCTACACCTTC,-,-,TRBV5-6,TRBJ1-2
CASSPGGGIYGYTF,TGTGCCAGCAGTCCAGGGGGGGGAATATATGGCTACACCTTC,TRBD1,many,TRBV6-1,TRBJ1-2
CSARGTDRDYGYTF,TGCAGTGCTAGAGGAACCGACCGAGACTATGGCTACACCTTC,-,many,TRBV20-1,TRBJ1-2
CASSLSLRTDSNQPQHF,TGTGCCAGCAGTTTGTCCCTAAGGACAGATAGCAATCAGCCCCAGCATTTT,-,many,TRBV12-3/TRBV12-4,TRBJ1-5
CASSPQPGLGQETQYF,TGCGCCAGCAGCCCCCAACCGGGACTGGGACAAGAGACCCAGTACTTC,-,-,TRBV5-1,TRBJ2-5
CASSSIGLGGYTF,TGTGCCAGCAGCTCGATAGGGTTAGGTGGCTACACCTTC,-,many,TRBV7-2,TRBJ1-2
CASSLRQGISGNTIYF,TGTGCCAGCAGCCTTCGACAGGGAATCTCTGGAAACACCATATATTTT,TRBD1,few,TRBV5-6,TRBJ1-3
CASSSLPMTGNTIYF,TGTGCCAGCAGTTCACTCCCTATGACTGGAAACACCATATATTTT,-,-,TRBV27,TRBJ1-3
CASSHSGTGDLEQYF,TGTGCCAGCAGCCACTCCGGGACAGGGGATCTCGAGCAGTACTTC,TRBD1,many,TRBV7-9,TRBJ2-7
CASSQRGGTFYGYTF,TGTGCCAGCAGCCAGAGAGGGGGGACCTTCTATGGCTACACCTTC,-,few,TRBV3-1,TRBJ1-2
CASGGQHYEQYF,TGTGCCAGCGGGGGACAGCACTACGAGCAGTACTTC,TRBD1,few,TRBV6-1,TRBJ2-7
CAWSRGNGELFF,TGTGCCTGGAGTAGGGGCAACGGGGAGCTGTTTTTT,-,many,TRBV30,TRBJ2-2
CSARDARDGTNYGYTF,TGCAGTGCTAGAGACGCTCGCGACGGGACAAACTATGGCTACACCTTC,-,many,TRBV20-1,TRBJ1-2
CASRTGGRGNQPQHF,TGTGCCAGCAGAACAGGGGGTAGGGGCAATCAGCCCCAGCATTTT,TRBD1,-,TRBV27,TRBJ1-5